A single sample gave rise to the 8 T cell receptor beta chains below, sequenced in a study of blood T cell repertoires in COVID-19. This table comes from immunoSEQ multiplex PCR, and its TCRdb copy is limited to in-frame clones, with some not included. This table holds around 70,000 clones, roughly 84% found once. The sequencing sample was made of peripheral blood. Receptor source: a man aged 80 or over with acute or convalescent COVID-19.

On this clone itself: One junction end does not reproduce the germline sequence, and a read error may be involved. The J gene is TRBJ2-7, the V gene TRBV28, with 11 nucleotides matching TRBD1. CDR1 MDHEN and CDR2 SYDVKM come from the germline V gene. The CDR3 has 13 residues. The CDR3 loop reads CASSLGTGGSGHF. The CDR3 DNA reads TGTGCCAGCAGTTTGGGGACAGGGGGGAGCGGACACTTC.

This clone came up once. V and J are TRBV18 and TRBJ2-7; TRBD2 aligns across 12 bases. The CDR3 totals 15 residues. V dropped 8 bases and J dropped 3; count of bases not matched to a gene: 8. Germline V CDR1 and CDR2: KGHSH, LQKENI. The CDR3 sequence: CASGRTSGGRYEQYF. The DNA for the CDR3 is TGTGCCAGCGGGCGCACTAGCGGGGGGCGCTACGAGCAGTACTTC.

The chain is built from TRBV19 and TRBJ2-2; TRBD1 agrees at 8 bases. Germline values: CDR1 LNHDA, CDR2 SQIVND (reference sequence). The V and J ends lost 3 bases and 0 bases, in that order; junction bases with no gene match: 6. This CDR3 region has 17 residues. The chain's CDR3 is CASSMDGTGPNTGELFF. The CDR3 DNA follows: TGTGCCAGTAGTATGGACGGGACAGGTCCGAACACCGGGGAGCTGTTTTTT.

The chain joins TRBV7-3 to TRBJ2-5; the match to TRBD2 covers 9 bases. V was pared by 5 bases and J by 2 bases, with 15 bases of the junction left unmatched. The CDR3 runs to 18 residues. In germline, CDR1 is SGHTA, CDR2 FQGTGA. The CDR3 region is CASSQGGTSSLSQETQYF. CDR3 DNA: TGTGCCAGCAGCCAGGGGGGGACTAGCAGCCTCTCGCAAGAGACCCAGTACTTC.

The chain combines TRBV6-2 or TRBV6-3 with TRBJ2-5, with TRBD1 matching 8 bases. This CDR3 spans 14 amino acids. Germline V CDR1 and CDR2: MNHEY, SVGEGT. V shed 2 bases and J 5 bases; nucleotides not matched to a gene: 4. The DNA for the CDR3 is TGTGCCAGCAGTTACCCTTCAGGGGGCGAGACCCAGTACTTC. As protein: CASSYPSGGETQYF.

This chain connects TRBV5-1 to TRBJ1-2; the match to TRBD1 covers 10 bases. V gave up 4 bases and J gave up 7 bases; unmatched junction bases: 4. CDR1 SGHRS and CDR2 YFSETQ come from the germline V gene. The CDR3 totals 13 residues. CDR3 DNA: TGCGCCAGCAGCCTCCGGACAGGGGGTGGCTACACCTTC. Its translation: CASSLRTGGGYTF.

The J gene is TRBJ2-1, the V gene TRBV6-5; 8 bases map to TRBD2. Germline V gene sequence: CDR1 MNHEY, CDR2 SVGAGI. This CDR3 is 15 amino acids long. The V gene end was trimmed by 4 bases and the J gene end by 6 bases; junction bases not matched to a gene: 8. The CDR3 is CASSSRGGRGNEQFF. CDR3 bases: TGTGCCAGCAGTTCCCGGGGGGGTCGGGGCAATGAGCAGTTCTTC.

The chain carries TRBV3-1 (or the pseudogene TRBV3-2) and TRBJ1-2; no firm D call. CDR1 is LGHDT, CDR2 YNNKEL, per germline (reference sequence). The V and J ends lost 1 base and 3 bases respectively, with 12 bases between them. The CDR3 spans 15 residues. CDR3 nucleotides: TGTGCCAGCAGCCAAGGATCTAGTGGCGACTATGGCTACACCTTC. This sequence encodes CASSQGSSGDYGYTF.